One sample yielded the 28 T cell receptor beta chains listed below, sequenced in a study of blood T cell repertoires in COVID-19. Produced via immunoSEQ multiplex PCR; TCRdb's table is partial and in-frame only. The sample shows about 220,000 clones, approximately 83% of them seen only once. The sequenced sample consisted of peripheral blood. These receptors were collected from a woman aged 60 to 75 with acute or convalescent COVID-19.

This clone was counted only a few times. V and J are TRBV5-1 and TRBJ1-2; D remains unclear. Trimming shortened V by 4 bases and J by 1 base, and 11 bases separated the two germline ends. Germline assignment: CDR1 SGHRS and CDR2 YFSETQ. The length of the CDR3 is 14 residues. In DNA, the CDR3 is TGCGCCAGCAGCCCGGACTGGGGTAACTATGGCTACACCTTC. This gives the protein CASSPDWGNYGYTF.

The V gene is TRBV12-3 or TRBV12-4, the J gene TRBJ2-1; the D is unclear. The V gene lost 3 bases and the J gene lost 6 bases, with 3 bases spanning the gap. The CDR3 spans 11 residues. The CDR3 nucleotides are TGTGCCAGCAGTTTCGGCAATGAGCAGTTCTTC. Its protein is CASSFGNEQFF.

The rearrangement uses TRBV14 and TRBJ2-7, with D possibly TRBD1 on 6 matching bases. Germline CDR1 SGHDN, CDR2 FVKESK. V lost 1 base to trimming and J lost 4 bases, with 23 bases between them. The length of the CDR3 is 18 residues. The CDR3 spells CASSQGPTTSTGRYEQYF. CDR3 DNA: TGTGCCAGCAGCCAAGGTCCCACGACTTCGACAGGAAGATACGAGCAGTACTTC. The whole variable domain, filled in from reference TRBV14 and TRBJ2-7, reads EAGVTQFPSHSVIEKGQTVTLRCDPISGHDNLYWYRRVMGKEIKFLLHFVKESKQDESGMPNNRFLAERTGGTYSTLKVQPAELEDSGVYFCASSQGPTTSTGRYEQYFGPGTRLTVT.

V and J are TRBV4-3 and TRBJ1-4, with 7 positions matching TRBD1. The CDR3 consists of 14 residues. The ends lost 5 bases at V and 8 bases at J; junction bases unmatched: 8. Germline V gene sequence: CDR1 LGHNA, CDR2 YSLEER. The CDR3 DNA reads TGCGCCAGCAGCTCGGGACAGATGTTCGAAAAACTGTTTTTT. It yields the protein CASSSGQMFEKLFF.

The rearrangement uses TRBV10-3 and TRBJ1-1; D unresolved. This CDR3 spans 14 amino acids. Deletions cut 4 bases from V and 0 bases from J, with 9 bases between. Per germline, CDR1 ENHRY and CDR2 SYGVKD. CDR3 sequence reads: CAISAGEMNTEAFF. CDR3 nucleotides: TGTGCCATCAGTGCGGGAGAAATGAACACTGAAGCTTTCTTT.

The chain employs TRBV5-1 and TRBJ1-2; 10 positions agree with TRBD1. The CDR3 spans 14 residues. The germline CDR1 and CDR2 sequences are SGHRS and YFSETQ. Germline trimming cut 3 bases from V and 3 bases from J; bases unmatched to any gene: 2. The CDR3 bases are TGCGCCAGCAGCTCCGGGACAGGGGACTATGGCTACACCTTC. Translating gives CASSSGTGDYGYTF.

This chain joins TRBV30 and TRBJ1-2; 9 bases agree with TRBD1. J lost 4 bases, V lost 0 bases, and 12 bases had no gene match. CDR1 and CDR2 (germline): GTSNPN, SVGIG (reference sequence). The CDR3 totals 17 residues. The CDR3 DNA sequence: TGTGCCTGGAGTGTATGGGACAGGGACCAAAAGGCCTATGGCTACACCTTC. Its translation: CAWSVWDRDQKAYGYTF.

The chain combines TRBV30 with TRBJ1-2; 8 bases are shared with TRBD1. The CDR3 runs 14 residues. Germline V gene lookup returns CDR1 GTSNPN and CDR2 SVGIG (reference sequence). The trim removed 3 bases at V and 2 bases at J, leaving 5 bases unmatched. The DNA of the CDR3 is TGTGCCTGGAGCATCGGACAGGGAAACTATGGCTACACCTTC. Its translation: CAWSIGQGNYGYTF.

In its sample, this clone was seen a few times. The chain employs TRBV2 and TRBJ1-2; a weak D match, TRBD1 (6 bases). The V gene lost 6 bases and the J gene lost 5 bases, with 16 bases spanning the gap. The CDR3 is 14 residues long. Germline V gives CDR1 SNHLY, CDR2 FYNNEI. CDR3 nucleotide sequence: TGTGCCAGCAGGGCTACAGGGAACTTGTATGGCTACACCTTC. It encodes CASRATGNLYGYTF.

A few counts support this clone. V is TRBV28 and J is TRBJ1-6; 8 nucleotides match TRBD1. Germline CDR1 and CDR2: MDHEN and SYDVKM. With 6 bases clipped from V and 9 bases from J, the junction kept 4 bases outside the gene matches. The CDR3 runs to 13 residues. CDR3 protein: CASSGQGTSPLHF. In DNA form, the CDR3 reads TGTGCCAGCAGCGGACAGGGTACTTCACCCCTCCACTTT.

V and J are TRBV5-6 and TRBJ1-2; TRBD1 is a possible D gene (6 bases). V was trimmed by 7 bases and J by 8 bases, leaving 24 bases between them. The germline CDR1 and CDR2 sequences are SGHDT and YYEEEE. This CDR3 contains 15 residues. The CDR3 loop is CASFMGGTYDEGYTF. CDR3 DNA sequence: TGTGCCAGCTTCATGGGAGGGACATATGATGAAGGCTACACCTTC. The whole variable domain, filled in from reference TRBV5-6 and TRBJ1-2, reads DAGVTQSPTHLIKTRGQQVTLRCSPKSGHDTVSWYQQALGQGPQFIFQYYEEEERQRGNFPDRFSGHQFPNYSSELNVNALLLGDSALYLCASFMGGTYDEGYTFGSGTRLTVV.

This chain links TRBV5-1 with TRBJ1-1; TRBD1 agrees at 8 bases. V gave up 4 bases and J gave up 3 bases; unmatched junction bases: 8. The CDR3 has 15 residues. In germline, CDR1 is SGHRS, CDR2 YFSETQ. The CDR3 is CASSENRGGDTEAFF. The CDR3 nucleotides read TGCGCCAGCAGCGAAAACAGGGGGGGTGACACTGAAGCTTTCTTT.

The chain combines TRBV7-2 with TRBJ1-1; 8 bases agree with TRBD1. This CDR3 comprises 15 residues. V lost 4 bases to trimming and J lost 0 bases; unmatched junction nucleotides: 4. Looked up from germline, CDR1 is SGHTA and CDR2 is FQGNSA. The CDR3 bases are TGTGCCAGCAGCTGGTCGACAGGGGTGAACACTGAAGCTTTCTTT. This encodes CASSWSTGVNTEAFF.

This chain links TRBV7-2 with TRBJ2-5; 7 bases align to TRBD2. The CDR3 consists of 15 residues. V lost 2 bases, J lost 2 bases, and 5 bases stayed unmatched. The germline V gene has CDR1 SGHTA and CDR2 FQGNSA. CDR3 amino acids: CASSLPRGVQETQYF. Written as DNA, the CDR3 is TGTGCCAGCAGCTTACCCCGGGGGGTTCAAGAGACCCAGTACTTC.

This clone was counted a few times. The gene calls are TRBV30 and TRBJ2-1; D ambiguous. The CDR3 contains 13 residues. The V end was cut by 3 bases, the J end by 6 bases, with 12 bases between. Germline V gives CDR1 GTSNPN, CDR2 SVGIG (reference sequence). The CDR3 spells CAWRTPPSNEQFF. The CDR3 DNA follows: TGTGCCTGGAGAACCCCTCCCAGCAATGAGCAGTTCTTC.

The gene calls are TRBV12-5 and TRBJ2-5; 8 nucleotides align to TRBD2. V dropped 3 bases and J dropped 0; count of bases not matched to a gene: 9. CDR1 is LGHNT and CDR2 is FRNRAP in the germline V gene. The CDR3 loop spans 17 amino acids. CDR3 amino acids: CASGLGPERGYQETQYF. CDR3 coding DNA: TGTGCTAGTGGTTTAGGCCCCGAGCGGGGGTACCAAGAGACCCAGTACTTC.

The V gene is TRBV2, the J gene TRBJ1-6; a weak D match, TRBD1 (5 bases). This CDR3 spans 15 amino acids. V lost 0 bases and J lost 11, with 14 bases in between. The germline V gene has CDR1 SNHLY and CDR2 FYNNEI. The CDR3 here is CASSEASGREPPLHF. The CDR3 DNA reads TGTGCCAGCAGTGAAGCGTCGGGCAGGGAACCACCCCTCCACTTT.

This clone turned up a few times. The chain links TRBV6-6 to TRBJ1-5, with D maybe TRBD1 (5 bases). V was trimmed by 9 bases and J by 5 bases, leaving 8 bases between them. The germline V gene has CDR1 MNHNY and CDR2 SVGAGI (reference sequence). CDR3 length equals 11 residues. This CDR3 reads CASGGDQPQHF. The CDR3 coding sequence is TGTGCCAGTGGGGGGGATCAGCCCCAGCATTTT.

The gene calls are TRBV4-2 and TRBJ1-3; 7 bases map to TRBD1. This CDR3 has 16 residues. Unmatched junction bases numbered 6, after V lost 2 bases and J lost 2 bases. From germline, CDR1 is LGHNA and CDR2 YNFKEQ. The chain's CDR3 is CASSQTHRGTGNTIYF. The DNA for the CDR3 is TGTGCCAGCAGCCAAACACACAGGGGTACTGGAAACACCATATATTTT.

For the CDR3, the DNA is TGTGCCAGCAGTCCTAAAGCAGGGGGTACTGAAGCTTTCTTT. Translation gives CASSPKAGGTEAFF. V and J are TRBV9 and TRBJ1-1; 7 bases match TRBD1. Germline CDR1 SGDLS, CDR2 YYNGEE. Unmatched junction bases numbered 9, after V lost 5 bases and J lost 5 bases. CDR3 length equals 14 residues.

The CDR3 spells CASSQDMDRLNTEAFF. CDR3 nucleotides: TGCGCCAGCAGCCAAGATATGGACAGACTGAACACTGAAGCTTTCTTT. The chain is built from TRBV4-1 and TRBJ1-1; D perhaps matches TRBD1 (6 bases). The CDR3 is made up of 16 amino acids. CDR1 and CDR2 from the germline V gene are MGHRA and YSYEKL. V was trimmed by 0 bases and J by 0 bases, leaving 11 bases between them.

The gene calls are TRBV30 and TRBJ2-3, with a tentative D call TRBD2 (6 bases). CDR1 is GTSNPN and CDR2 is SVGIG in the germline V gene (reference sequence). V was trimmed by 5 bases and J by 4 bases, leaving 13 bases between them. The CDR3 contains 13 residues. CDR3 loop: CAWGGPGADTQYF. The CDR3 bases are TGTGCCTGGGGTGGCCCGGGGGCAGATACGCAGTATTTT.

This clone has just a few counts. The V gene is TRBV4-2, the J gene TRBJ1-4; a weak D match, TRBD1 (6 bases). CDR1 LGHNA and CDR2 YNFKEQ come from the germline V gene. The CDR3 is 18 amino acids. Trimming pared 0 bases from V and 7 bases from J, leaving 21 bases between. Here the CDR3 reads CASSQEPGVNVGSEKLFF. The CDR3 nucleotides read TGTGCCAGCAGCCAAGAACCAGGGGTTAATGTCGGCAGTGAAAAACTGTTTTTT.

This clone came up a few times. V is TRBV9 and J is TRBJ1-3; TRBD1 aligns across 7 bases. Germline V CDR1 and CDR2: SGDLS, YYNGEE. Germline trimming cut 1 base from V and 2 bases from J; bases unmatched to any gene: 9. The length of the CDR3 is 17 residues. The CDR3 DNA reads as TGTGCCAGCAGCGTACAAGGGGGGACAGTGGCTGGAAACACCATATATTTT. It encodes CASSVQGGTVAGNTIYF.

This chain connects TRBV5-1 to TRBJ2-5, with 11 bases fitting TRBD2. Losses at the gene ends were 2 bases for V and 4 bases for J; bases not matched to a gene: 4. CDR1 SGHRS and CDR2 YFSETQ come from the germline V gene. CDR3 length: 15 residues. The CDR3 loop reads CASSFSGGARETQYF. The CDR3 DNA reads as TGCGCCAGCAGCTTTAGCGGGGGGGCCAGAGAGACCCAGTACTTC.

V gene TRBV28 combines with J gene TRBJ1-3; TRBD1 matches at 9 bases. V was clipped by 8 bases and J by 5 bases; unmatched bases: 10. Germline V gives CDR1 MDHEN, CDR2 SYDVKM. This CDR3 has 15 amino acids. The CDR3 is CASGYDRGFRNTIYF. DNA for the CDR3: TGTGCCAGCGGCTATGACAGGGGGTTTCGAAACACCATATATTTT.

The chain carries TRBV6-1 and TRBJ2-7; no definite D call. This CDR3 has 12 amino acids. The germline gives CDR1 MNHNS, CDR2 SASEGT. Deletions cut 0 bases from V and 5 bases from J, with 5 bases between. CDR3 residues: CASSEAQNEQYF. CDR3 nucleotide sequence: TGTGCCAGCAGTGAAGCTCAGAACGAGCAGTACTTC.

V and J are TRBV6-2 or TRBV6-3 and TRBJ1-2; 9 bases line up with TRBD1. This CDR3 spans 18 amino acids. Germline V gene sequence: CDR1 MNHEY, CDR2 SVGEGT. With 6 bases clipped from V and 4 bases from J, the junction kept 18 bases outside the gene matches. CDR3 region: CASSSSRLGQGTTYGYTF. Written as DNA, the CDR3 is TGTGCCAGCAGCAGCTCCCGATTAGGACAGGGGACAACCTATGGCTACACCTTC.